Listed here is a single T cell receptor beta chain. Germline CDR1 and CDR2: SGHRS and YFSETQ. V lost 0 bases to trimming and J lost 6 bases, with 10 bases between them. The CDR3 length is 14 residues. This sample stems from a study of shared clonotypes between healthy human individuals. Sequencing used immunoSEQ multiplex PCR; TCRdb keeps in-frame clones, though not all of them. The data show roughly 1,000,000 clones, 78% seen once. The source is a man younger than 30 in good health. Some clones in this sample may be carry-over from other donors' samples. The sample was memory CD4+ T cells from PBMCs. Subset given: CD45RA-negative fraction. The genes are TRBV5-1 and TRBJ2-1, with TRBD2 as a possible D gene (5 bases). The chain's CDR3 is CASSLAMLANEQFF. For the CDR3, the DNA is TGCGCCAGCAGCTTGGCCATGCTAGCCAATGAGCAGTTCTTC.